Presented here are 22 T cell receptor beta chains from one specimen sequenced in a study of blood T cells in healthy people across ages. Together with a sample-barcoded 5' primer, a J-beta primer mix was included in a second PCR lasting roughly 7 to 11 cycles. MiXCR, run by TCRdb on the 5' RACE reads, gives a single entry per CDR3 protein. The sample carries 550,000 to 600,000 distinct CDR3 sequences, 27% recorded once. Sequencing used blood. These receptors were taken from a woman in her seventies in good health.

CDR3 DNA sequence: TGCGCCAGCAGCCAAGGAAGCGGGGGGGGTACCTACGAGCAGTACTTC. Its translation: CASSQGSGGGTYEQYF. V usage is TRBV4-3 and J usage is TRBJ2-7; 10 nucleotides agree with TRBD2. V trimming: 1 base; J trimming: 2 bases; junction bases outside the gene matches: 5. Germline-derived CDR1 and CDR2 are LGHNA and YSLEER. The CDR3 is 16 amino acids.

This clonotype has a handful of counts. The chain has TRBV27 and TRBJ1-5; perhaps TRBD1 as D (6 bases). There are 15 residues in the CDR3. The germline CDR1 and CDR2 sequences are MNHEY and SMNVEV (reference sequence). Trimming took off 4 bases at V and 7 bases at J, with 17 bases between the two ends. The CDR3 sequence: CASSSQGGGRQPQHF. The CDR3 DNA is TGTGCCAGCAGTTCACAGGGAGGAGGGCGGCAGCCCCAGCATTTT.

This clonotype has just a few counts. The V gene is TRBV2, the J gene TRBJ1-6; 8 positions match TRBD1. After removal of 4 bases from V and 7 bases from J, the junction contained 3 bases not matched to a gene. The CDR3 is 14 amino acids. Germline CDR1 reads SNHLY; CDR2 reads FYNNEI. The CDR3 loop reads CASSGPGGNSPLHF. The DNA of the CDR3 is TGTGCCAGCAGTGGTCCAGGGGGCAATTCACCCCTCCACTTT. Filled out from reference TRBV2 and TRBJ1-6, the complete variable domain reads EPEVTQTPSHQVTQMGQEVILRCVPISNHLYFYWYRQILGQKVEFLVSFYNNEISEKSEIFDDQFSVERPDGSNFTLKIRSTKLEDSAMYFCASSGPGGNSPLHFGNGTRLTVT.

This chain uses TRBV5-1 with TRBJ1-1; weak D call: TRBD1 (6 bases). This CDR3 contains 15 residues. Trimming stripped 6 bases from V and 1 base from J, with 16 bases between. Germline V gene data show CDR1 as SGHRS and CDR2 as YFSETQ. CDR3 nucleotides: TGCGCCAGCAATCAACGAGGACAGAGGAACACTGAAGCTTTCTTT. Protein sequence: CASNQRGQRNTEAFF.

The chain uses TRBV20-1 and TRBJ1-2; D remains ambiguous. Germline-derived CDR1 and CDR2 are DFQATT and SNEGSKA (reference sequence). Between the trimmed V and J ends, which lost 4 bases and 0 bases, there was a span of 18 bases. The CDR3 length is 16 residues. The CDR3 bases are TGCAGTGCTACCCCCCTCGGAAGAGACACTAACTATGGCTACACCTTC. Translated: CSATPLGRDTNYGYTF.

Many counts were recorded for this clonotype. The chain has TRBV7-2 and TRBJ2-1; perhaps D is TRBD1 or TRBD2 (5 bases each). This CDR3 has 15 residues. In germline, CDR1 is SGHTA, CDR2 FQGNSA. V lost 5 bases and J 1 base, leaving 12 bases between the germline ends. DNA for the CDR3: TGTGCCAGCAGCCTACTTGGGGGATCCTACAATGAGCAGTTCTTC. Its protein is CASSLLGGSYNEQFF.

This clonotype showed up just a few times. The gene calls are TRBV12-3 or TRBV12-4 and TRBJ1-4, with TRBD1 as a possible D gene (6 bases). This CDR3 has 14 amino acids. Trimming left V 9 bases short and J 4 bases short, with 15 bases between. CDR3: CASKEQGINEKLFF. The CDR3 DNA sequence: TGTGCCAGTAAGGAACAGGGAATTAATGAAAAACTGTTTTTT.

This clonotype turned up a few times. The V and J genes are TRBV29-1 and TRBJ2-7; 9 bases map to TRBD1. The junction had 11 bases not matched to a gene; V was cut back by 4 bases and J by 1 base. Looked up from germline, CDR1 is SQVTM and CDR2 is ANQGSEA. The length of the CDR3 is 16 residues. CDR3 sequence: CSVVPNTGGQSYEQYF. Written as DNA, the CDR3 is TGCAGCGTTGTCCCCAACACAGGGGGCCAGTCCTACGAGCAGTACTTC.

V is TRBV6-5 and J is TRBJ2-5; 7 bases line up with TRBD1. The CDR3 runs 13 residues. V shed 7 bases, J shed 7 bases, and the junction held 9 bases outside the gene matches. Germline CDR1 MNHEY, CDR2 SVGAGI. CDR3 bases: TGTGCCAGCATTCCTACAGGGGAAAGGACCCAGTACTTC. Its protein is CASIPTGERTQYF.

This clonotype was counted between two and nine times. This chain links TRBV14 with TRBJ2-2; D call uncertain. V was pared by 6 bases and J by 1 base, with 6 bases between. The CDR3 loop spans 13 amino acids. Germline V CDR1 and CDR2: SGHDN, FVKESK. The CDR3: CASSPVNTGELFF. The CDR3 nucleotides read TGTGCCAGCAGTCCGGTGAACACCGGGGAGCTGTTTTTT.

The CDR3 DNA reads as TGTGCCAGCAGATATTGGGCAGGGGGCAACTATGGCTACACCTTC. Translation: CASRYWAGGNYGYTF. J is TRBJ1-2 and V is TRBV12-3 or TRBV12-4, with 8 positions matching TRBD1. The V gene end was trimmed by 6 bases and the J gene end by 2 bases; junction bases not matched to a gene: 8. CDR3 length equals 15 residues.

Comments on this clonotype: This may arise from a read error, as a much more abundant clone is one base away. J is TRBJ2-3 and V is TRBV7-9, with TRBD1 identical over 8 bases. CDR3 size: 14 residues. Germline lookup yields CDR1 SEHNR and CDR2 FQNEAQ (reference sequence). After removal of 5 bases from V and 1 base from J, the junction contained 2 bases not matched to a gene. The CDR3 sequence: CASSQTGGTDTQYF. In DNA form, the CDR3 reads TGTGCCAGCAGCCAGACAGGGGGCACAGATACGCAGTATTTT.

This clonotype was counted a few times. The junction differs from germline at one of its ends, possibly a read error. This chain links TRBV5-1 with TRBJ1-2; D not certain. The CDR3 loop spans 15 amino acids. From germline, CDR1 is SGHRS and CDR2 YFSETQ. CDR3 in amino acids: CASGLAHTDNYGYTF. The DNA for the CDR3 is TGCGCCAGCGGCTTGGCACACACGGACAACTATGGCTACACCTTC.

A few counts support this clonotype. The DNA for the CDR3 is TGCAGTGCAAGACCCCCGGTGTTTGGTAATGAAAAACTGTTTTTT. Its translation: CSARPPVFGNEKLFF. The J gene is TRBJ1-4, the V gene TRBV20-1; D unclear. The CDR3 has 15 residues. Germline V lookup: CDR1 DFQATT, CDR2 SNEGSKA (reference sequence). V was trimmed by 6 bases and J by 4 bases, leaving 18 bases between them.

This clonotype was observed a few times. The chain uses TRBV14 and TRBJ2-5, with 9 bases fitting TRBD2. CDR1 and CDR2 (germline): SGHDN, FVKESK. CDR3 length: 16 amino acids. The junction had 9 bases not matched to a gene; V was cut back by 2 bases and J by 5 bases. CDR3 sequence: CASSQKGAGGPETQYF. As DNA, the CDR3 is TGTGCCAGCAGCCAAAAGGGGGCGGGAGGGCCGGAGACCCAGTACTTC. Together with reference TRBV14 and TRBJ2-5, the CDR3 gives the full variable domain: EAGVTQFPSHSVIEKGQTVTLRCDPISGHDNLYWYRRVMGKEIKFLLHFVKESKQDESGMPNNRFLAERTGGTYSTLKVQPAELEDSGVYFCASSQKGAGGPETQYFGPGTRLLVL.

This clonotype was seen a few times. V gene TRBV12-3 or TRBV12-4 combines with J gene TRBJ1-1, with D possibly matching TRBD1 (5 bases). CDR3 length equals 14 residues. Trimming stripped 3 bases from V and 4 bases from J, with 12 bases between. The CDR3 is CASSFWDSGTEAFF. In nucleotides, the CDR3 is TGTGCCAGCAGTTTCTGGGACTCGGGCACTGAAGCTTTCTTT.

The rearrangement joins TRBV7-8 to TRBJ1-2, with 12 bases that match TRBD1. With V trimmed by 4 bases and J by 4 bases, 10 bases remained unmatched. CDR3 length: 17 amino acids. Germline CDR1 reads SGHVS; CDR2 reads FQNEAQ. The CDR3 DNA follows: TGTGCCAGCAGCTCAATCGGGACAGGGGGCGCTGTCTATGGCTACACCTTC. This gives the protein CASSSIGTGGAVYGYTF.

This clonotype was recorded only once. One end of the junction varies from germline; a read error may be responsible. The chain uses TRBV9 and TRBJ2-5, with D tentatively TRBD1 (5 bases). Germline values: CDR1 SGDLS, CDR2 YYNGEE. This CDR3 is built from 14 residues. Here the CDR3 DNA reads TGTGCCAGCAGCTTCAGACAGTCCCAAGAGATCCAGTACTTC. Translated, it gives CASSFRQSQEIQYF.

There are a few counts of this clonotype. For the CDR3, the DNA is TGTGCCAGCAGCGCCACGCGTACAGGGGGCACAGATACGCAGTATTTT. This gives the protein CASSATRTGGTDTQYF. V gene TRBV7-2 combines with J gene TRBJ2-3, with 7 bases lining up with TRBD1. V gave up 5 bases and J gave up 1 base; unmatched junction bases: 9. The length of the CDR3 is 16 residues. Germline V gene lookup returns CDR1 SGHTA and CDR2 FQGNSA. The variable domain in full, with the rest retrieved from reference TRBV7-2 and TRBJ2-3, is GAGVSQSPSNKVTEKGKDVELRCDPISGHTALYWYRQSLGQGLEFLIYFQGNSAPDKSGLPSDRFSAERTGGSVSTLTIQRTQQEDSAVYLCASSATRTGGTDTQYFGPGTRLTVL.

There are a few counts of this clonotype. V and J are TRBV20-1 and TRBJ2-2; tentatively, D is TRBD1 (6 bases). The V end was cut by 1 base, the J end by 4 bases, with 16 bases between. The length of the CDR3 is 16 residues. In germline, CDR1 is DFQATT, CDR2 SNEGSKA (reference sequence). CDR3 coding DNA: TGCAGTGCTAGAGCTCTAGCAGGGGTCGGCACCGGGGAGCTGTTTTTT. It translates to CSARALAGVGTGELFF.

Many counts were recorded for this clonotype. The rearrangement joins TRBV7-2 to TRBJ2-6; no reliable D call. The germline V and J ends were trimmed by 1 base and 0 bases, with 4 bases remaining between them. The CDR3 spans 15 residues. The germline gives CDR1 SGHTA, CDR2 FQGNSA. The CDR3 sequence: CASSLEGSGANVLTF. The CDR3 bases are TGTGCCAGCAGCTTAGAGGGCTCTGGGGCCAACGTCCTGACTTTC.

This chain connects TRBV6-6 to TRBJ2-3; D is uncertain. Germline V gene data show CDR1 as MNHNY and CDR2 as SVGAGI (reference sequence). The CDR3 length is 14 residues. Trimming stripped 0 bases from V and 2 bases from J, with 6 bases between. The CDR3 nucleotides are TGTGCCAGCAGTTACTCGAGTATCACAGATACGCAGTATTTT. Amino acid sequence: CASSYSSITDTQYF.